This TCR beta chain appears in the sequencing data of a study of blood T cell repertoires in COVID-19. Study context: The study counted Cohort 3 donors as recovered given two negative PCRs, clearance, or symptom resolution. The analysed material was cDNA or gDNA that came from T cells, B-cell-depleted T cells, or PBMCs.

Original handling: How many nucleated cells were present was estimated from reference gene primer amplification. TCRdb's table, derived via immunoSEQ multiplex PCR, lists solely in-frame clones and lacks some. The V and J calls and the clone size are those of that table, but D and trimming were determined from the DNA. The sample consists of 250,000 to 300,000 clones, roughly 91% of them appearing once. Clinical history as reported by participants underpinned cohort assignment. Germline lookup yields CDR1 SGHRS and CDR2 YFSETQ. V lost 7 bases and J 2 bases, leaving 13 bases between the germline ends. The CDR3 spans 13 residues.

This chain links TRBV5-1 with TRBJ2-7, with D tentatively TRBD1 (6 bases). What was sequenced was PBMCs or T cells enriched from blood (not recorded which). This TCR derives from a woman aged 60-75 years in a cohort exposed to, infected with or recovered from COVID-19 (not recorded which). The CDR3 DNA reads TGCGCCAGCGGTTCAGGGGCGGCCTACGAGCAGTACTTC. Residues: CASGSGAAYEQYF. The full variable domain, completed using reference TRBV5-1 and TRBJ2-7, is KAGVTQTPRYLIKTRGQQVTLSCSPISGHRSVSWYQQTPGQGLQFLFEYFSETQRNKGNFPGRFSGRQFSNSRSEMNVSTLELGDSALYLCASGSGAAYEQYFGPGTRLTVT.